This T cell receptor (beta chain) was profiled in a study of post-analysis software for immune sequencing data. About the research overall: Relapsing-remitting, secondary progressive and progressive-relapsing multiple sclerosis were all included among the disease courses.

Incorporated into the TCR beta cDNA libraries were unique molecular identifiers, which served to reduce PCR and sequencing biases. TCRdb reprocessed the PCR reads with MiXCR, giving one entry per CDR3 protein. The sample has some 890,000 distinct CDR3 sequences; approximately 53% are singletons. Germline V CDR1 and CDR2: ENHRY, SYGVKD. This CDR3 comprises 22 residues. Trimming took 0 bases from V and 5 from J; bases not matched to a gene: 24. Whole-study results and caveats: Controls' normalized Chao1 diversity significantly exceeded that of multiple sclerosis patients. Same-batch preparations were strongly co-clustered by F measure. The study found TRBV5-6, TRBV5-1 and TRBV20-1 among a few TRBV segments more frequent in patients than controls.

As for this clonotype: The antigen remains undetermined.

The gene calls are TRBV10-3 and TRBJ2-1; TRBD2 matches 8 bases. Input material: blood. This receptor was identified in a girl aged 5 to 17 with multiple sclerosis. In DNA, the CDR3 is TGTGCCATCAGTGAGTCGAGTCGGGGGGGGCTAGCTATCCGGTGGCTAGACAATGAGCAGTTCTTC. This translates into CAISESSRGGLAIRWLDNEQFF.